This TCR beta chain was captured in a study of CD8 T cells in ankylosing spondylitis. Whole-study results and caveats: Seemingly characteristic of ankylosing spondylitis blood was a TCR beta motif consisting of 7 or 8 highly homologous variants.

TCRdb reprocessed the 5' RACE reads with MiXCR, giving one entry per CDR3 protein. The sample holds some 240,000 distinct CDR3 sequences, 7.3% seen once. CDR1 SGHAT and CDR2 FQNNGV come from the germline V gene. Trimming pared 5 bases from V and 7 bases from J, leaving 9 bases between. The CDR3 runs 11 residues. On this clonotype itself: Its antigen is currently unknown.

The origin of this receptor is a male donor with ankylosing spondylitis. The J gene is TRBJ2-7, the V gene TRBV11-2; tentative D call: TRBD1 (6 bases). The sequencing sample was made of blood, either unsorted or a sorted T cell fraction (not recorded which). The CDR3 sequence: CASSQTGEQYF. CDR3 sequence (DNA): TGTGCCAGCAGCCAAACAGGGGAGCAGTACTTC.